The 8 T cell receptor beta chains listed next were all sequenced from one sample in a study. MiXCR, run by TCRdb on the 5' RACE reads, gives a single entry per CDR3 protein. The data contain 55,000 to 75,000 distinct CDR3 sequences, 25% to 30% of them seen just once; the ten biggest clones take up over 2%. Sequencing was done on a sample of tumor-infiltrating naive CD4+ T cells sorted from the breast tumor. Subset reported: naive CD4+ T cells, CD4+CD45RA+CD25-. The receptors stem from a female donor with breast cancer.

The V gene is TRBV7-3, the J gene TRBJ2-7; D possibly corresponds to TRBD2 (6 bases). The CDR3 spans 13 residues. Germline-derived CDR1 and CDR2 are SGHTA and FQGTGA. Trimming shortened V by 2 bases and J by 5 bases, and 10 bases separated the two germline ends. The CDR3 spells CASSLSPSDEQYF. The CDR3 bases are TGTGCCAGCAGCTTATCTCCTAGCGACGAGCAGTACTTC.

This clonotype was seen more than once but under ten times. The chain recombines TRBV28 with TRBJ2-2; 14 bases agree with TRBD2. In germline, CDR1 is MDHEN, CDR2 SYDVKM. The CDR3 has 17 residues. Trimming at V came to 3 bases and at J to 6 bases, leaving 6 bases not matched to a gene. This CDR3 is CASSFGGLAGVAGELFF. The CDR3 DNA reads TGTGCCAGCAGTTTCGGGGGACTAGCGGGAGTAGCCGGGGAGCTGTTTTTT.

This clonotype has ten or more counts. This chain links TRBV5-1 with TRBJ2-4; 8 bases agree with TRBD2. After removal of 4 bases from V and 9 bases from J, the junction contained 15 bases not matched to a gene. The length of the CDR3 is 16 residues. The germline gives CDR1 SGHRS, CDR2 YFSETQ. This chain's CDR3 is CASSDPGGRAGTIQYF. DNA for the CDR3: TGCGCCAGCAGCGATCCGGGGGGGCGCGCGGGTACCATTCAGTACTTC.

This clonotype was counted only a few times. The chain is built from TRBV9 and TRBJ2-2; D ambiguous. Germline loops: CDR1 SGDLS, CDR2 YYNGEE. The V end lost 4 bases, the J end lost 4 bases, and 11 bases lay between the germline ends. The CDR3 loop spans 14 amino acids. In nucleotides, the CDR3 is TGTGCCAGCAGCCCAAGACGGGCCACCGGGGAGCTGTTTTTT. This encodes CASSPRRATGELFF. The entire variable domain, with the rest obtained from reference TRBV9 and TRBJ2-2, is as follows: DSGVTQTPKHLITATGQRVTLRCSPRSGDLSVYWYQQSLDQGLQFLIQYYNGEERAKGNILERFSAQQFPDLHSELNLSSLELGDSALYFCASSPRRATGELFFGEGSRLTVL.

The chain links TRBV4-1 to TRBJ2-5; TRBD2 matches 15 bases. V was pared by 0 bases and J by 7 bases, with 0 bases of the junction left unmatched. The CDR3 runs to 15 residues. The germline gives CDR1 MGHRA, CDR2 YSYEKL. The CDR3 region has the DNA TGCGCCAGCAGCCAAGAGGGACTAGCGGGAGGGACCCAGTACTTC. Translating it yields CASSQEGLAGGTQYF.

This clonotype has a count of ten or more. This sequence joins TRBV5-1 and TRBJ2-2, with D tentatively TRBD1 (6 bases). This CDR3 is built from 16 residues. CDR1 is SGHRS, CDR2 YFSETQ, per germline. Trimming took off 1 base at V and 6 bases at J, with 16 bases between the two ends. DNA of the CDR3: TGCGCCAGCAGCTTGTACCGGACAGAGGAGGCCGGGGAGCTGTTTTTT. It encodes CASSLYRTEEAGELFF.

The gene calls are TRBV18 and TRBJ1-2; D not resolved. The CDR3 is made up of 14 amino acids. V was trimmed by 3 bases and J by 7 bases, leaving 15 bases between them. Germline V gene data show CDR1 as KGHSH and CDR2 as LQKENI. The DNA of the CDR3 is TGTGCCAGCTCACCTACGGCGGGGTTTGGTGGCTACACCTTC. Amino acids: CASSPTAGFGGYTF. Together with reference TRBV18 and TRBJ1-2, the CDR3 gives the full variable domain: NAGVMQNPRHLVRRRGQEARLRCSPMKGHSHVYWYRQLPEEGLKFMVYLQKENIIDESGMPKERFSAEFPKEGPSILRIQQVVRGDSAAYFCASSPTAGFGGYTFGSGTRLTVV.

The chain couples TRBV20-1 to TRBJ2-3, with a weak D call TRBD2 (5 bases). CDR1 is DFQATT and CDR2 is SNEGSKA in the germline V gene (reference sequence). The length of the CDR3 is 11 residues. V lost 1 base, J lost 6 bases, and 5 bases lay in between. The CDR3 here is CSARAGDTQYF. Here the CDR3 DNA reads TGCAGTGCTAGAGCGGGGGATACGCAGTATTTT.